The 6 T cell receptor beta chains below all came from one sample that was sequenced in a study of blood T cells in healthy people across ages (dated by TCRdb to the mid-2010s). The library was produced with 5' RACE. The sequencer listed for this sample is Illumina HiSeq 2500. A second PCR of about 6 to 11 cycles was performed with a sample-barcoded 5' primer and a J-beta primer mix. TCRdb reworked the public reads: Q25 trimming with fastp, MiXCR clone assembly, productive beta chains retained. Each record represents a unique CDR3 protein, reported with the most common genes and DNA among its rows. Counted in this sample were some 1.4 million distinct CDR3 sequences; around two fifths of them appeared once. The ten largest clones take up around 8% of the sample. The specimen sequenced was blood. These receptors originate from a woman aged 18 to 35 in good health.

The V gene is TRBV25-1, the J gene TRBJ2-4; TRBD2 aligns across 9 bases. The J call may be mistaken, given a closer DNA end match to TRBJ2-7. The CDR3 is 16 amino acids. CDR1 and CDR2 from the germline V gene are MGHDK and SYGVNS. CDR3 nucleotide sequence: TGTGCCAGCAGTGAAATGAGCGGGTTAGCGGGAGTCGAGCAGTACTTC. Its translation: CASSEMSGLAGVEQYF.

This clonotype came up a few times. This rearrangement joins TRBV6-1 to TRBJ2-7; unclear D gene. Germline assignment: CDR1 MNHNS and CDR2 SASEGT. The V end was cut by 1 base, the J end by 5 bases, with 9 bases between. The CDR3 has 13 residues. The CDR3 protein is CASSEVLRNEQYF. The CDR3, as DNA: TGTGCCAGCAGTGAAGTGCTCAGAAACGAGCAGTACTTC.

J is TRBJ2-3 and V is TRBV5-5; D may be TRBD2 (5 bases). Germline CDR1 and CDR2: SGHKS and YYEKEE (reference sequence). The CDR3 covers 15 residues. Trimming stripped 2 bases from V and 0 bases from J, with 10 bases between. CDR3 loop: CASSLNTGSTDTQYF. Written as DNA, the CDR3 is TGTGCCAGCAGCTTAAATACGGGGAGCACAGATACGCAGTATTTT.

V and J are TRBV27 and TRBJ2-3; possibly TRBD1 or TRBD2 for D (5 bases each). This CDR3 has 16 amino acids. Germline V lookup: CDR1 MNHEY, CDR2 SMNVEV (reference sequence). The V gene lost 1 base and the J gene lost 2 bases, with 13 bases spanning the gap. The CDR3 sequence is CASSLWGGSATDTQYF. The CDR3 DNA reads TGTGCCAGCAGTTTATGGGGCGGGTCGGCCACAGATACGCAGTATTTT.

There are a few counts of this clonotype. The chain employs TRBV3-1 and TRBJ2-3; 8 bases are a match to TRBD2. V lost 4 bases to trimming and J lost 2 bases; unmatched junction nucleotides: 8. Germline V gene data show CDR1 as LGHDT and CDR2 as YNNKEL (reference sequence). CDR3 length equals 16 residues. The CDR3 sequence: CASSPVRGLVTDTQYF. CDR3 DNA: TGTGCCAGCAGCCCCGTAAGGGGACTAGTCACAGATACGCAGTATTTT.

The genes are TRBV29-1 and TRBJ2-7; D perhaps matches TRBD1 (6 bases). The V end lost 2 bases, the J end lost 6 bases, and 8 bases lay between the germline ends. This CDR3 is 11 amino acids long. Germline V gene lookup returns CDR1 SQVTM and CDR2 ANQGSEA. The CDR3 nucleotides read TGCAGCGTTGAAACAGGGACCGAGCAGTACTTC. Its translation: CSVETGTEQYF.